Listed below are T cell receptor beta chains from one sample, sequenced in a study of early T cells in non-severe SARS-CoV-2 infection. TCRdb re-called the 5' RACE reads through MiXCR, storing one row per CDR3 protein. This table holds tens of thousands of distinct CDR3 sequences, 4.6% found once. Sequenced here: whole blood, sampled at baseline. The receptors stem from an adult who was a healthcare worker with PCR-confirmed SARS-CoV-2 infection or an uninfected control (not recorded which). Both conserved end residues are part of each CDR3. The size entry gives how often the clone was seen (once, few, many) or a class if it is expanded.

CDR3 protein: CAINPGSADGYTF; clone size: many; J gene: TRBJ1-2; V gene: TRBV10-3; CDR3 length: 13
CDR3 protein: CASSQGTRWGEQYF; clone size: many; J gene: TRBJ2-7; V gene: TRBV3-1; CDR3 length: 14
CDR3 protein: CASSLLQGPPLHF; clone size: many; J gene: TRBJ1-6; V gene: TRBV5-8; CDR3 length: 13
CDR3 protein: CASSYSGLVQETQYF; clone size: many; J gene: TRBJ2-5; V gene: TRBV6-2/TRBV6-3; CDR3 length: 15
CDR3 protein: CASSLGDRPVQETQYF; clone size: many; J gene: TRBJ2-5; V gene: TRBV11-2; CDR3 length: 16
CDR3 protein: CASSLYRGGDEKLFF; clone size: many; J gene: TRBJ1-4; V gene: TRBV12-3/TRBV12-4; CDR3 length: 15
CDR3 protein: CASSFSPVSGANVLTF; clone size: many; J gene: TRBJ2-6; V gene: TRBV27; CDR3 length: 16
CDR3 protein: CASSLDETHTEAFF; clone size: many; J gene: TRBJ1-1; V gene: TRBV7-8; CDR3 length: 14
CDR3 protein: CASSLMGQGNYNEQFF; clone size: many; J gene: TRBJ2-1; V gene: TRBV7-2; CDR3 length: 16
CDR3 protein: CASTSRQGQGPTGELFF; clone size: many; J gene: TRBJ2-2; V gene: TRBV10-1; CDR3 length: 17
CDR3 protein: CASRLAGAQETQYF; clone size: many; J gene: TRBJ2-5; V gene: TRBV6-1; CDR3 length: 14
CDR3 protein: CASSDSYEQYF; clone size: many; J gene: TRBJ2-7; V gene: TRBV5-1; CDR3 length: 11
CDR3 protein: CSADEGGTLAGHTDTQYF; clone size: many; J gene: TRBJ2-3; V gene: TRBV20-1; CDR3 length: 18
CDR3 protein: CASRGVPGQSSYEQYF; clone size: many; J gene: TRBJ2-7; V gene: TRBV6-2/TRBV6-3; CDR3 length: 16
CDR3 protein: CASSTGLSNQPQHF; clone size: many; J gene: TRBJ1-5; V gene: TRBV6-5; CDR3 length: 14
CDR3 protein: CASSTGTVVTQYF; clone size: many; J gene: TRBJ2-3; V gene: TRBV5-1; CDR3 length: 13